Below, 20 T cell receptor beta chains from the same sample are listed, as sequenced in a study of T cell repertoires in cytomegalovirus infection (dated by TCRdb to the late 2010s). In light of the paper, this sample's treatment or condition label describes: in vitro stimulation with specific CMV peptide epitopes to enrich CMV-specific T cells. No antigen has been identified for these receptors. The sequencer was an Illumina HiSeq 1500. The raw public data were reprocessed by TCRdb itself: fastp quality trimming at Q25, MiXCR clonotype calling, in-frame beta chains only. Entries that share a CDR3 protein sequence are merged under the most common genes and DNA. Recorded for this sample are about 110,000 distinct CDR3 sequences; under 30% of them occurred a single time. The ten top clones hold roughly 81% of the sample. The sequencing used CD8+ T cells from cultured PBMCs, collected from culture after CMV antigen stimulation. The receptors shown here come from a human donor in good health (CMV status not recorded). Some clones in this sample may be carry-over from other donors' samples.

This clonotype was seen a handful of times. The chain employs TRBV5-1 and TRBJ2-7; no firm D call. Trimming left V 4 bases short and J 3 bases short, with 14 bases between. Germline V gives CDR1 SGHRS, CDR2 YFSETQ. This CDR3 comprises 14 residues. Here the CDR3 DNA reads TGCGCCAGCAGCCTCGGTTCAACAGTCTACGAGCAGTACTTC. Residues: CASSLGSTVYEQYF.

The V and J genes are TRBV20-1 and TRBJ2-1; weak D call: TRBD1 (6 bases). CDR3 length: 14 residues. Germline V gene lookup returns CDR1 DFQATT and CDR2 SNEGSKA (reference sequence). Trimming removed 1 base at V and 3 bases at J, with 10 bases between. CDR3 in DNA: TGCAGTGCTAGAGTTAGGGGGATCTACAATGAGCAGTTCTTC. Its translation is CSARVRGIYNEQFF.

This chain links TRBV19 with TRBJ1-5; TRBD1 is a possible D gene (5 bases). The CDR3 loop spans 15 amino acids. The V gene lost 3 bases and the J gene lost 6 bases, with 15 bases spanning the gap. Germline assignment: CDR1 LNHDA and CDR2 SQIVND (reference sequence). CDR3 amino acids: CASSMGWGVPQPQHF. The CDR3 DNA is TGTGCCAGTAGTATGGGGTGGGGGGTTCCTCAGCCCCAGCATTTT.

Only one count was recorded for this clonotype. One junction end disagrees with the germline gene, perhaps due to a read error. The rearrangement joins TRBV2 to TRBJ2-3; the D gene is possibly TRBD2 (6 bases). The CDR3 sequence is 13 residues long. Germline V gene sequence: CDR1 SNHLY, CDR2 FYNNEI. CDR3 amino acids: CAGSSGGPNTQYF. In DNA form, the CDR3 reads TGTGCCGGCAGTTCCGGGGGTCCTAATACGCAGTATTTT.

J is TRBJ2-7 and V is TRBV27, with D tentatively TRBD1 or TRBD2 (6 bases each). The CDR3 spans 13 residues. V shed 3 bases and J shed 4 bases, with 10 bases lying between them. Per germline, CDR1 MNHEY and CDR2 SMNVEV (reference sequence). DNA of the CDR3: TGTGCCAGCAGTTTCGGGGGCGGGTACGAGCAGTACTTC. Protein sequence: CASSFGGGYEQYF.

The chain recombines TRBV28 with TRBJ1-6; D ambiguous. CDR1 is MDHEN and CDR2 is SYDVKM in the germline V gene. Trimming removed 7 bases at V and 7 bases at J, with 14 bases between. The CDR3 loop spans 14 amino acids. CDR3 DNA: TGTGCCAGCACCGTGGACGGCCTAAATTCACCCCTCCACTTT. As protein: CASTVDGLNSPLHF.

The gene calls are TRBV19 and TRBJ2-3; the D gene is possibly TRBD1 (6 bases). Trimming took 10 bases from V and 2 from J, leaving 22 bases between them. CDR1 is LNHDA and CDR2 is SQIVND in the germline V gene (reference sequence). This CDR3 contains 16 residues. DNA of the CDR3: TGTGCCATCAAGAGACAGGCCCGGGACAACACAGATACGCAGTATTTT. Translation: CAIKRQARDNTDTQYF. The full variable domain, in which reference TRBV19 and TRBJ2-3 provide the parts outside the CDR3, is DGGITQSPKYLFRKEGQNVTLSCEQNLNHDAMYWYRQDPGQGLRLIYYSQIVNDFQKGDIAEGYSVSREKKESFPLTVTSAQKNPTAFYLCAIKRQARDNTDTQYFGPGTRLTVL.

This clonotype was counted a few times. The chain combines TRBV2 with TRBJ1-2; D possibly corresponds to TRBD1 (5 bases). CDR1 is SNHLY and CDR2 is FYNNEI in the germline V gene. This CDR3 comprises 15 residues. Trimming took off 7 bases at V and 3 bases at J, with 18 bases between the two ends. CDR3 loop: CASTPEPGGYYGYTF. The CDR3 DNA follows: TGTGCCAGCACTCCTGAACCTGGGGGATACTATGGCTACACCTTC. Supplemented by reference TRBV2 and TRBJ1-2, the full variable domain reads EPEVTQTPSHQVTQMGQEVILRCVPISNHLYFYWYRQILGQKVEFLVSFYNNEISEKSEIFDDQFSVERPDGSNFTLKIRSTKLEDSAMYFCASTPEPGGYYGYTFGSGTRLTVV.

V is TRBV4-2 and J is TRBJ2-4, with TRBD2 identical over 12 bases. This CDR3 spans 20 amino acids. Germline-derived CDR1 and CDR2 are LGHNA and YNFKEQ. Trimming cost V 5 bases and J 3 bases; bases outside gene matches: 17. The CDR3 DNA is TGTGCCAGCAGCTTAGGCCTTCAGGCTAGCGGGGGGGAAGGCAAAAACATTCAGTACTTC. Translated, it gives CASSLGLQASGGEGKNIQYF.

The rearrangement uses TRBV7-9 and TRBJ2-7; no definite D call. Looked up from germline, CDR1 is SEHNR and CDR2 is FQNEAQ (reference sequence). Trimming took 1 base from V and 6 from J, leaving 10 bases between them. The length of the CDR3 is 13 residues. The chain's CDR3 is CASSLGSMGEQYF. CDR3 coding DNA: TGTGCCAGCAGCTTAGGTTCGATGGGCGAGCAGTACTTC.

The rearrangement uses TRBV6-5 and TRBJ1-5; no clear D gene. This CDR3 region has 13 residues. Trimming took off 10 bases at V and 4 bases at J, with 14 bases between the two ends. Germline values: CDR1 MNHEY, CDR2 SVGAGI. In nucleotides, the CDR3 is TGTGCCACCGGTGGGAGTTGGAATCAGCCCCAGCATTTT. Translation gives CATGGSWNQPQHF.

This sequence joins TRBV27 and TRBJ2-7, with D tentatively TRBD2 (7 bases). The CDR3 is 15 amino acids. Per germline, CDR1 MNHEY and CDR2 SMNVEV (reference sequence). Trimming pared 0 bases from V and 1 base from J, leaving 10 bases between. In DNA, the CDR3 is TGTGCCAGCAGTTTATCGGGGGGGCCTTCCTACGAGCAGTACTTC. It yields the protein CASSLSGGPSYEQYF.

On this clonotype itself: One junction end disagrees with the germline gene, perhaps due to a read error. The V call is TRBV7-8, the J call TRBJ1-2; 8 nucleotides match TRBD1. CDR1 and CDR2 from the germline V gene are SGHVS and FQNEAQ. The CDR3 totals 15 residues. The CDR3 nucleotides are TGTGCCAGCAGCTTAGGAGGACAGGGTTACCATGGCTGCACCTTC. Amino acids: CASSLGGQGYHGCTF.

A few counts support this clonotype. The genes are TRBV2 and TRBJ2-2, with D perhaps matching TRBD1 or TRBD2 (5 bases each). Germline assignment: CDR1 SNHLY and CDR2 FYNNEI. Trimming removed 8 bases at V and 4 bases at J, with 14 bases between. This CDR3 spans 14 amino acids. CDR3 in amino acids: CASARGAGTGELFF. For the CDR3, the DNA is TGTGCCAGCGCCCGGGGCGCGGGCACCGGGGAGCTGTTTTTT. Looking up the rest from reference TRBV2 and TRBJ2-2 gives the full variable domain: EPEVTQTPSHQVTQMGQEVILRCVPISNHLYFYWYRQILGQKVEFLVSFYNNEISEKSEIFDDQFSVERPDGSNFTLKIRSTKLEDSAMYFCASARGAGTGELFFGEGSRLTVL.

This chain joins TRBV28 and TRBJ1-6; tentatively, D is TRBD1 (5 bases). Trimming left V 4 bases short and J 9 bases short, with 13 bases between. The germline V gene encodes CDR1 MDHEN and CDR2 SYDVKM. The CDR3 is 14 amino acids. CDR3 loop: CASSYRQSVSPLHF. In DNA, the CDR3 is TGTGCCAGCAGTTATCGACAGTCGGTTTCACCCCTCCACTTT.

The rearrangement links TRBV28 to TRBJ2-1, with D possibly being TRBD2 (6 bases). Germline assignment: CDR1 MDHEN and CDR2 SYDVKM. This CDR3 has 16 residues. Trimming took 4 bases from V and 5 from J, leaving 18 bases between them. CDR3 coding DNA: TGTGCCAGCAGTTCAGCAGAGACTAGTTGGGACAATGAGCAGTTCTTC. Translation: CASSSAETSWDNEQFF.

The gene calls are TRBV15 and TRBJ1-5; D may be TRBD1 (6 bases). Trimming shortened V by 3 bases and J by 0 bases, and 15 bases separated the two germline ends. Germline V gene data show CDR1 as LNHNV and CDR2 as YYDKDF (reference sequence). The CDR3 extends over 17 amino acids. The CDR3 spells CATSRIGGSYSNQPQHF. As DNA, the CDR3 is TGTGCCACCAGCAGGATAGGGGGGTCGTATAGCAATCAGCCCCAGCATTTT.

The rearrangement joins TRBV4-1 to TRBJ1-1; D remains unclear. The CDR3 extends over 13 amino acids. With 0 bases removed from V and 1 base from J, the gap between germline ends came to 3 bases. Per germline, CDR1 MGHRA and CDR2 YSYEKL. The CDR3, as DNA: TGCGCCAGCAGCCAAGACAAGAACACTGAAGCTTTCTTT. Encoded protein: CASSQDKNTEAFF.

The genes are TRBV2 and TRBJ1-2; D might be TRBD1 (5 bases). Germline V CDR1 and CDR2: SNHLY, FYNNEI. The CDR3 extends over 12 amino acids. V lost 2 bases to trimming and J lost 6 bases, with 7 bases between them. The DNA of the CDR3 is TGTGCCAGCAGTGAATTAGGGGATGGCTACACCTTC. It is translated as CASSELGDGYTF.

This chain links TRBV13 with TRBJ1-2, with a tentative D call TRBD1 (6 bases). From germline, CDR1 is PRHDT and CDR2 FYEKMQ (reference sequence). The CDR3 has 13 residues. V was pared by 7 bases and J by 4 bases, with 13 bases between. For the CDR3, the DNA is TGTGCCAGCACCCCAGGGGCTGGCTATGGCTACACCTTC. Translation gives CASTPGAGYGYTF.